Below, 21 T cell receptor beta chains from the same sample are listed, as sequenced in a study of blood T cell repertoires in COVID-19. Using immunoSEQ multiplex PCR, the repertoire was profiled, and TCRdb retains in-frame clones only, with some absent. The sample records over 30,000 clones, 65% to 90% being singletons. Sequencing input: peripheral blood. Source of these receptors: a woman aged 55-69 years with active COVID-19.

This rearrangement joins TRBV30 to TRBJ1-2; 7 positions agree with TRBD1. The trim removed 4 bases at V and 7 bases at J, leaving 9 bases unmatched. Germline lookup yields CDR1 GTSNPN and CDR2 SVGIG (reference sequence). The CDR3 is 13 residues long. DNA of the CDR3: TGTGCCTGGACCATTAGAGGGGGCCGTGGCTACACCTTC. Amino acids: CAWTIRGGRGYTF.

The rearrangement links TRBV12-3 or TRBV12-4 to TRBJ2-3; D remains ambiguous. The CDR3 contains 12 residues. V dropped 1 base and J dropped 6 bases, with 5 bases sitting between them. CDR3 sequence: CASSLVADTQYF. CDR3 bases: TGTGCCAGCAGTTTAGTTGCGGATACGCAGTATTTT.

This sequence joins TRBV3-1 (or the pseudogene TRBV3-2) and TRBJ2-2; D gene uncertain. Per the germline V gene, CDR1 is LGHDT and CDR2 is YNNKEL (reference sequence). The CDR3 is 15 amino acids. The germline V and J ends were trimmed by 0 bases and 5 bases, with 10 bases remaining between them. The CDR3 DNA is TGTGCCAGCAGCCAAGAGGTTTTGCTAACCGGGGAGCTGTTTTTT. Translated: CASSQEVLLTGELFF.

Only a few counts were recorded for this clone. The chain uses TRBV19 and TRBJ1-5; TRBD1 aligns across 8 bases. The germline V gene encodes CDR1 LNHDA and CDR2 SQIVND (reference sequence). The CDR3 loop spans 15 amino acids. V dropped 5 bases and J dropped 4; count of bases not matched to a gene: 7. The CDR3 is CASSQDRGWNQPQHF. The CDR3 nucleotides read TGTGCCAGTAGTCAAGACAGGGGATGGAATCAGCCCCAGCATTTT.

The V call is TRBV28, the J call TRBJ1-4; the D gene is possibly TRBD1 (5 bases). This CDR3 comprises 14 residues. Trimming removed 6 bases at V and 8 bases at J, with 16 bases between. Germline V lookup: CDR1 MDHEN, CDR2 SYDVKM. CDR3 bases: TGTGCCAGCAGACTCGGGGGTACCGCGGAAAAACTGTTTTTT. Its translation is CASRLGGTAEKLFF.

This clone was seen only a few times. This chain joins TRBV3-1 (or the pseudogene TRBV3-2) and TRBJ2-1; no clear D gene. The CDR3 is 12 amino acids. From germline, CDR1 is LGHDT and CDR2 YNNKEL (reference sequence). V shed 1 base and J shed 4 bases, with 2 bases lying between them. The CDR3 sequence: CASSQAYNEQFF. The CDR3 DNA reads as TGTGCCAGCAGCCAAGCTTACAATGAGCAGTTCTTC.

The rearrangement links TRBV5-1 to TRBJ2-1; TRBD2 matches at 13 bases. The CDR3 extends over 14 amino acids. The germline CDR1 and CDR2 sequences are SGHRS and YFSETQ. The V and J ends lost 4 bases and 7 bases, in that order; junction bases with no gene match: 2. In DNA form, the CDR3 reads TGCGCCAGCAGCGAGGGACTAGCGGGGAATGAGCAGTTCTTC. Encoded protein: CASSEGLAGNEQFF.

The rearrangement links TRBV19 to TRBJ1-3, with no clear D. In germline, CDR1 is LNHDA, CDR2 SQIVND (reference sequence). CDR3 length: 15 residues. Trimming cost V 8 bases and J 0 bases, with 14 bases left between them. Here the CDR3 reads CASCGLKNSGNTIYF. In nucleotides, the CDR3 is TGTGCCAGTTGTGGGCTCAAGAACTCTGGAAACACCATATATTTT.

This sequence joins TRBV18 and TRBJ2-1; possibly TRBD1 for D (5 bases). Germline CDR1 is KGHSH and CDR2 is LQKENI. This CDR3 has 16 residues. Trimming removed 2 bases at V and 2 bases at J, with 13 bases between. CDR3 nucleotide sequence: TGTGCCAGCTCACCAATTTGGCAGGGCGCCTACAATGAGCAGTTCTTC. As protein: CASSPIWQGAYNEQFF.

The chain recombines TRBV7-2 with TRBJ2-5, with a weak D call TRBD2 (6 bases). CDR3 length: 14 residues. CDR1 is SGHTA and CDR2 is FQGNSA in the germline V gene. V lost 5 bases to trimming and J lost 4 bases, with 14 bases between them. The chain's CDR3 is CASSLGWGGETQYF. CDR3 nucleotide sequence: TGTGCCAGCAGCCTCGGTTGGGGAGGAGAGACCCAGTACTTC. Combining the CDR3 with reference TRBV7-2 and TRBJ2-5 gives the whole variable domain GAGVSQSPSNKVTEKGKDVELRCDPISGHTALYWYRQSLGQGLEFLIYFQGNSAPDKSGLPSDRFSAERTGGSVSTLTIQRTQQEDSAVYLCASSLGWGGETQYFGPGTRLLVL.

The rearrangement links TRBV10-2 to TRBJ2-5; no clear D gene. Trimming removed 2 bases from V and 4 bases from J, with 11 bases in between. The V gene's germline CDR1 is WSHSY and CDR2 SAAADI. The CDR3 is 14 residues long. The CDR3 DNA is TGCGCCAGCAGTGAGACCGCGAACGGAGAGACCCAGTACTTC. It codes for CASSETANGETQYF.

The chain uses TRBV11-3 and TRBJ2-1, with D possibly being TRBD2 (5 bases). This CDR3 is 14 amino acids long. Germline CDR1 and CDR2: SGHNT and YENEEA. V lost 3 bases, J lost 0 bases, and 6 bases lay in between. CDR3 in amino acids: CASSFRGSYNEQFF. CDR3 nucleotide sequence: TGTGCCAGCAGCTTCCGGGGCTCCTACAATGAGCAGTTCTTC.

This chain connects TRBV7-8 to TRBJ2-7; 8 bases align to TRBD1. CDR1 is SGHVS and CDR2 is FQNEAQ in the germline V gene. Germline trimming cut 4 bases from V and 2 bases from J; bases unmatched to any gene: 7. The CDR3 is 15 amino acids. CDR3 sequence (DNA): TGTGCCAGCAGCTACCGACAGGGGAAGGCCTACGAGCAGTACTTC. This gives the protein CASSYRQGKAYEQYF.

J is TRBJ2-6 and V is TRBV20-1; D is perhaps TRBD2 (6 bases). The CDR3 consists of 16 residues. Germline CDR1 is DFQATT and CDR2 is SNEGSKA (reference sequence). With 3 bases removed from V and 0 bases from J, the gap between germline ends came to 12 bases. The CDR3 sequence is CSASSGGTSGANVLTF. The CDR3 DNA reads as TGCAGTGCTAGTTCCGGGGGTACCTCTGGGGCCAACGTCCTGACTTTC.

The V gene is TRBV2, the J gene TRBJ1-2; D gene uncertain. This CDR3 contains 13 residues. The germline V gene encodes CDR1 SNHLY and CDR2 FYNNEI. Trimming removed 2 bases from V and 7 bases from J, with 11 bases in between. DNA of the CDR3: TGTGCCAGCAGTGAACCGGGGTCATCTGGCTACACCTTC. Translated: CASSEPGSSGYTF.

V and J are TRBV2 and TRBJ1-4; maybe TRBD1 (5 bases). Germline assignment: CDR1 SNHLY and CDR2 FYNNEI. Trimming took off 6 bases at V and 0 bases at J, with 11 bases between the two ends. This CDR3 has 15 residues. CDR3 in DNA: TGTGCCAGCAGAAAGGACACCACAACTAATGAAAAACTGTTTTTT. Its protein product is CASRKDTTTNEKLFF.

A single count supports this clone. The chain couples TRBV5-1 to TRBJ1-5; 8 positions match TRBD1. V shed 4 bases and J 5 bases; nucleotides not matched to a gene: 8. This CDR3 comprises 15 residues. Germline V gene sequence: CDR1 SGHRS, CDR2 YFSETQ. The CDR3: CASSETGERYQPQHF. The CDR3 DNA is TGCGCCAGCAGCGAGACAGGGGAAAGGTATCAGCCCCAGCATTTT.

This rearrangement joins TRBV11-2 to TRBJ2-5; D is unclear. CDR3 length equals 15 residues. Germline V gene sequence: CDR1 SGHAT, CDR2 FQNNGV. V lost 0 bases, J lost 2 bases, and 10 bases lay in between. CDR3 sequence reads: CASSLDWAFQETQYF. The CDR3, as DNA: TGTGCCAGCAGCTTAGATTGGGCTTTTCAAGAGACCCAGTACTTC.

The chain carries TRBV10-3 and TRBJ2-2; 7 positions match TRBD2. In germline, CDR1 is ENHRY, CDR2 SYGVKD. Losses at the gene ends were 4 bases for V and 6 bases for J; bases not matched to a gene: 2. This CDR3 has 13 amino acids. CDR3 in DNA: TGTGCCATCAGTGGACTAGCATCCGGGGAGCTGTTTTTT. Amino acids: CAISGLASGELFF.

The CDR3 spells CASSRDEGRGHTGELFF. CDR3 DNA: TGTGCCAGCAGCCGGGATGAGGGCAGGGGCCACACCGGGGAGCTGTTTTTT. The chain combines TRBV7-9 with TRBJ2-2, with D possibly being TRBD1 (6 bases). CDR1 and CDR2 from the germline V gene are SEHNR and FQNEAQ (reference sequence). The CDR3 contains 17 residues. Between the trimmed V and J ends, which lost 5 bases and 3 bases, there was a span of 19 bases. The full variable domain, rest sourced from reference TRBV7-9 and TRBJ2-2, is DTGVSQNPRHKITKRGQNVTFRCDPISEHNRLYWYRQTLGQGPEFLTYFQNEAQLEKSRLLSDRFSAERPKGSFSTLEIQRTEQGDSAMYLCASSRDEGRGHTGELFFGEGSRLTVL.

The chain combines TRBV7-2 with TRBJ2-5; 10 bases match TRBD1. The CDR3 contains 15 residues. Germline V gene sequence: CDR1 SGHTA, CDR2 FQGNSA. V was pared by 4 bases and J by 4 bases, with 6 bases of the junction left unmatched. The CDR3 protein is CASSSPTGGVETQYF. For the CDR3, the DNA is TGTGCCAGCAGCTCTCCGACAGGGGGCGTAGAGACCCAGTACTTC.